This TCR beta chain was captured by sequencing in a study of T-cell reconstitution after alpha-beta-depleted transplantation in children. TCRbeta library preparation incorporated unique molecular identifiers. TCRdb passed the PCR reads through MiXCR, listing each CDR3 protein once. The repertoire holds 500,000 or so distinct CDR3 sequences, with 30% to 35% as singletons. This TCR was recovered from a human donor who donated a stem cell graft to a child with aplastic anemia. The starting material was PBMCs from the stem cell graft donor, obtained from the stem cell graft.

The CDR3 is CSVGGGYYGYTF. The DNA of the CDR3 is TGCAGCGTTGGCGGGGGTTACTATGGCTACACCTTC. V is TRBV29-1 and J is TRBJ1-2, with D possibly being TRBD1 (5 bases). The CDR3 covers 12 residues. CDR1 SQVTM and CDR2 ANQGSEA come from the germline V gene. V lost 4 bases to trimming and J lost 3 bases, with 9 bases between them.